This is a list of T cell receptor beta chains from one sample in a study of blood T cell repertoires in COVID-19. The method was immunoSEQ multiplex PCR; TCRdb's version includes in-frame clones alone and lacks a portion of them. The sample contains some 25,000 clones, almost 90% of which appear only once. The sample was peripheral blood. The source of these receptors is an older man with acute or convalescent COVID-19. CDR3s include the opening cysteine and the closing phenylalanine or tryptophan. The D gene is left open where the match is weak. Only some rows state a clone size, as once, few, many or a class for expanded clones.

CDR3 DNA,CDR3 protein,V gene,D gene,CDR3 length,clone size,J gene
TGTGCCAGCAGCCGACAGGGTATAGACCAGCCCCAGCATTTT,CASSRQGIDQPQHF,TRBV3-1/TRBV3-2,TRBD1,14,.,TRBJ1-5
TGCAGCGTTGGGCAGGGGCGCTCCTACGAGCAGTACTTC,CSVGQGRSYEQYF,TRBV29-1,.,13,.,TRBJ2-7
TGTGCCAGCAGCAATGGATCCGGGACAGTAACGATCTCCTACGAGCAGTACTTC,CASSNGSGTVTISYEQYF,TRBV21-1,.,18,.,TRBJ2-7
TGTGCCAGCAGCTTAACGGGCGGCGGGGCTGAAGCTTTCTTT,CASSLTGGGAEAFF,TRBV7-3,.,14,.,TRBJ1-1
TGTGCCAGCAGCATTTCGGCTAGCAGAAAGGAAGAGACCCAGTACTTC,CASSISASRKEETQYF,TRBV9,.,16,.,TRBJ2-5
TGTGCCAGCAGCGACGCGAGGAATCCGGAAGAGACCCAGTACTTC,CASSDARNPEETQYF,TRBV11-2,.,15,.,TRBJ2-5
TGTGCCAGCAGCCGGGGGACAGCCGCTAACTATGGCTACACCTTC,CASSRGTAANYGYTF,TRBV7-9,TRBD1,15,.,TRBJ1-2
TGTGCCAGCAGTCGGACATTGAACAATCAGCCCCAGCATTTT,CASSRTLNNQPQHF,TRBV2,.,14,few,TRBJ1-5
TGTGCCAGCAGTTACTCGGGAGGGAAAGTGACTGAAGCTTTCTTT,CASSYSGGKVTEAFF,TRBV6-5,.,15,.,TRBJ1-1
TGTGCCAGCTCACCACAACAGGCGAACACCGGGGAGCTGTTTTTT,CASSPQQANTGELFF,TRBV18,.,15,.,TRBJ2-2
TGTGCCAGCAGTTACTCCCGGGACAGGGGTGAGACCCAGTACTTC,CASSYSRDRGETQYF,TRBV6-2/TRBV6-3,TRBD1,15,.,TRBJ2-5
TGTGCCAGTAGTAACAGGGAGAGAGCGGCCGATGAGCAGTTCTTC,CASSNRERAADEQFF,TRBV19,.,15,.,TRBJ2-1
TGTGCCAGCCTAGGACAGGGGGCCACTGAAGCTTTCTTT,CASLGQGATEAFF,TRBV19,TRBD1,13,.,TRBJ1-1
TGTGCCAGCAGCTGGCAGGGGCCAGATACGCAGTATTTT,CASSWQGPDTQYF,TRBV5-8,.,13,.,TRBJ2-3
TGTGCCAGCAGTTCCACGACAGATCAGCCCCAGCATTTT,CASSSTTDQPQHF,TRBV28,.,13,.,TRBJ1-5
TGTGCCAGCAGCCTAGGACTAGCGGCCTACAATGAGCAGTTCTTC,CASSLGLAAYNEQFF,TRBV7-3,TRBD2,15,.,TRBJ2-1
TGTGCCATCAGTGAGTCCGGTTCCGATTCCTACGAGCAGTACTTC,CAISESGSDSYEQYF,TRBV10-3,.,15,.,TRBJ2-7
TGTGCCAGCAGTGACTCAAGGCAGTTCCTACGGGGTGGCTACACCTTC,CASSDSRQFLRGGYTF,TRBV6-4,.,16,.,TRBJ1-2
TGCAGCGTTGCTGGGGGGGAGGGCCCGACAGATACGCAGTATTTT,CSVAGGEGPTDTQYF,TRBV29-1,TRBD2,15,.,TRBJ2-3
TGTGCCAGCAGCCCAGACGGACACCAACAAGAGACCCAGTACTTC,CASSPDGHQQETQYF,TRBV6-6,.,15,.,TRBJ2-5
TGTGCCAGCAGCTATCCCGGGGGTCTCAACACTGAAGCTTTCTTT,CASSYPGGLNTEAFF,TRBV7-2,.,15,.,TRBJ1-1
TGTGCCAGTAGTATCTTCGGACTATTTGATCAGCCCCAGCATTTT,CASSIFGLFDQPQHF,TRBV19,.,15,.,TRBJ1-5